The clone carrying this TCR beta chain was seen many times. The antigen is unknown. The CDR3 extends over 16 amino acids. In germline, CDR1 is SGDLS, CDR2 YYNGEE. V was trimmed by 5 bases and J by 1 base, leaving 18 bases between them. This entry is derived from a study of T cell repertoires in cytomegalovirus infection. Overall study findings and caveats: Within the response measured ex vivo, HLA-C-restricted CMV-specific TCR beta clonotypes were dominant. Carriers of CMV and the relevant HLA type were discriminated by public TCR beta frequency.

TCRdb passed the reads through MiXCR, listing each CDR3 protein once. The data show some 120,000 distinct CDR3 sequences, with around 9.1% seen just once and roughly 29% held by the top ten. This TCR came from a human donor in good health (CMV status not recorded). Some clones in this sample may be carry-over from other donors' samples. The J gene is TRBJ1-1, the V gene TRBV9; no reliable D call. The sequenced sample was PBMCs, sequenced either directly or after in vitro stimulation (not recorded which). CDR3 coding DNA: TGTGCCAGCAGACAAATTCGGAAACAAAGGAACACTGAAGCTTTCTTT. Its protein is CASRQIRKQRNTEAFF.